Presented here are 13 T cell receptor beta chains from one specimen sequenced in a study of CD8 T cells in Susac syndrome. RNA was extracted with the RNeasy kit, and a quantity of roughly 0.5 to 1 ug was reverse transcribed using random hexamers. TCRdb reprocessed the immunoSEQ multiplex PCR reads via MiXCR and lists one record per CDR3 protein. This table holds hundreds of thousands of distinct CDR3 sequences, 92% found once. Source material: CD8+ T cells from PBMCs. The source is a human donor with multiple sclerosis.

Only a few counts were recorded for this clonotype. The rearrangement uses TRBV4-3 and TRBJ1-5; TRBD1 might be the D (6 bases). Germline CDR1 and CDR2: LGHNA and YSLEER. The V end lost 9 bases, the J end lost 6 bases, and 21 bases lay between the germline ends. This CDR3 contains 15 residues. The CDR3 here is CASSLSRGGGQPQHF. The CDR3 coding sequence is TGCGCCAGTAGCTTATCCAGGGGTGGGGGTCAGCCCCAGCATTTT.

The CDR3 loop is CASGPTAYNEQFF. In DNA form, the CDR3 reads TGTGCCAGCGGGCCTACCGCCTACAATGAGCAGTTCTTC. The chain couples TRBV28 to TRBJ2-1; D gene ambiguous. Germline V gives CDR1 MDHEN, CDR2 SYDVKM. This CDR3 has 13 residues. The V end lost 8 bases, the J end lost 2 bases, and 10 bases lay between the germline ends.

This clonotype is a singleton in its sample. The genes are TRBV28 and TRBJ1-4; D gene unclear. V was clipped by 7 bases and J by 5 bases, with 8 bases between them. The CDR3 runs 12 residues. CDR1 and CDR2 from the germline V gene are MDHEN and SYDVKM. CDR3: CASTWPNEKLFF. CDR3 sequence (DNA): TGTGCCAGCACGTGGCCGAATGAAAAACTGTTTTTT.

The DNA for the CDR3 is TGTGCCAGCAGCCCCTTGAGGGAAGCGAACACCGGGGAGCTGTTTTTT. Translating it yields CASSPLREANTGELFF. The V call is TRBV13, the J call TRBJ2-2, with D perhaps matching TRBD2 (5 bases). CDR1 PRHDT and CDR2 FYEKMQ come from the germline V gene (reference sequence). V was pared by 5 bases and J by 0 bases, with 13 bases between. The CDR3 sequence is 16 residues long.

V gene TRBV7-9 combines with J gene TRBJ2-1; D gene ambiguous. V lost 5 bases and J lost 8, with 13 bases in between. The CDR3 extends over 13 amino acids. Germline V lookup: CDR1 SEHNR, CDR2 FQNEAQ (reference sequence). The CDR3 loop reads CASSRSPRHEQFF. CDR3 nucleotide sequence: TGTGCCAGCAGCCGATCCCCTAGGCATGAGCAGTTCTTC.

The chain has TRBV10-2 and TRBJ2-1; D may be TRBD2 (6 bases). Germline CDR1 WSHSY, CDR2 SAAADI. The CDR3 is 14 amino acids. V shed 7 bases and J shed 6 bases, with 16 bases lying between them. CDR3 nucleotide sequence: TGCGCCAGCAACAAAGGAGGGGCGGGCAATGAGCAGTTCTTC. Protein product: CASNKGGAGNEQFF.

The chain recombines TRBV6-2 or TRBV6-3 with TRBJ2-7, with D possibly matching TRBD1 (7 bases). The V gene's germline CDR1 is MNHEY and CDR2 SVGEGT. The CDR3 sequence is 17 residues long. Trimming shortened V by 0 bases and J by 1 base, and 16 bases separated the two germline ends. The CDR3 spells CASSYSGGTVKSYEQYF. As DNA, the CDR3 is TGTGCCAGCAGTTACTCGGGCGGGACAGTGAAATCCTACGAGCAGTACTTC.

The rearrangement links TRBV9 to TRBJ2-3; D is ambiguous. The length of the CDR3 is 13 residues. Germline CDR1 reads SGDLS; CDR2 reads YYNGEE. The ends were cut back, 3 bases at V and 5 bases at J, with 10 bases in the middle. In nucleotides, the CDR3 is TGTGCCAGCAGCGGTAAAAGTGAAGATACGCAGTATTTT. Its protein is CASSGKSEDTQYF.

The CDR3 sequence is CASSSPSGEGSYNEQFF. CDR3 nucleotide sequence: TGTGCCAGCAGCTCCCCTAGCGGGGAAGGCTCCTACAATGAGCAGTTCTTC. The chain has TRBV7-6 and TRBJ2-1, with 9 nucleotides matching TRBD2. J was trimmed by 0 bases and V by 4 bases; bases with no gene match: 7. Germline V CDR1 and CDR2: SGHVS, FNYEAQ. There are 17 residues in the CDR3.

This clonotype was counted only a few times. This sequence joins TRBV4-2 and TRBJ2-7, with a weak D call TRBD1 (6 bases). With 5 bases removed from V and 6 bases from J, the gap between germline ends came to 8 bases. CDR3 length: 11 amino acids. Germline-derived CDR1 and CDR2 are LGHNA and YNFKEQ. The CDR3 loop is CASSSGVEQYF. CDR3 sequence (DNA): TGTGCCAGCAGCTCAGGGGTCGAGCAGTACTTC.

The CDR3: CASSPLAGHNEQFF. CDR3 coding DNA: TGCGCCAGCAGCCCGCTAGCGGGGCACAATGAGCAGTTCTTC. J is TRBJ2-1 and V is TRBV4-3, with TRBD2 matching 9 bases. The CDR3 extends over 14 amino acids. With V trimmed by 4 bases and J by 5 bases, 3 bases remained unmatched. Germline V gene lookup returns CDR1 LGHNA and CDR2 YSLEER.

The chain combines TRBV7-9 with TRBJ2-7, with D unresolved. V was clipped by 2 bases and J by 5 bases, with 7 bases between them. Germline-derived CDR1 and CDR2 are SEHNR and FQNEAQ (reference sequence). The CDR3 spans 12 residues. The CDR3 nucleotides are TGTGCCAGCAGCTTAACTCCTCACGAGCAGTACTTC. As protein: CASSLTPHEQYF. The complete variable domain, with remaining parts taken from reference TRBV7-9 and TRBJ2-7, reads DTGVSQNPRHKITKRGQNVTFRCDPISEHNRLYWYRQTLGQGPEFLTYFQNEAQLEKSRLLSDRFSAERPKGSFSTLEIQRTEQGDSAMYLCASSLTPHEQYFGPGTRLTVT.

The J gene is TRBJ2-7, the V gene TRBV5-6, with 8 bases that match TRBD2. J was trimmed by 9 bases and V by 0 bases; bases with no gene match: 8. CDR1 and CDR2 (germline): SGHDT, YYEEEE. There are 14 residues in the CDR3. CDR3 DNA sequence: TGTGCCAGCAGCTTGGGGACTAGCACAGAGAGGCAGTACTTC. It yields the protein CASSLGTSTERQYF. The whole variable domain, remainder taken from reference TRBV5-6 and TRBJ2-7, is DAGVTQSPTHLIKTRGQQVTLRCSPKSGHDTVSWYQQALGQGPQFIFQYYEEEERQRGNFPDRFSGHQFPNYSSELNVNALLLGDSALYLCASSLGTSTERQYFGPGTRLTVT.